This record concerns one T cell receptor beta chain sequence. These data are taken from a study of cytomegalovirus exposure and HLA in healthy donors. TCRdb's copy holds only in-frame clones and misses some; the assay was immunoSEQ multiplex PCR. This sample has 160,000 or so clones, with around 89% found just once. The CDR3 has 11 residues. The ends were cut back, 4 bases at V and 5 bases at J, with 5 bases in the middle. The V gene's germline CDR1 is MGHDK and CDR2 SYGVNS. This TCR was recovered from a man aged 18 to 35 in good health and CMV-seronegative. Sample: PBMCs. V and J are TRBV25-1 and TRBJ1-1; no clear D gene. CDR3 residues: CASSVGTEAFF. In nucleotides, the CDR3 is TGTGCCAGCAGTGTCGGGACTGAAGCTTTCTTT.